This TCR beta chain was profiled in a study of vaccination and CD4 T cells after COVID-19. Cultured CD4+ T cell DNA underwent sequencing with the Oncomine TCR Beta short-read assay. TCRdb called the PCR reads again in MiXCR, with one record for every CDR3 protein. In the table there are 15,000 to 20,000 distinct CDR3 sequences, 50% to 75% of which are singletons. Treatment meaning: roughly ten-day PBMC culture with coronavirus spike peptide pools or control peptides (ViraFEST assay). This clonotype was picked up a small number of times. Antigen unknown. Germline-derived CDR1 and CDR2 are SGHRS and YFSETQ. Trimming removed 4 bases at V and 11 bases at J, with 18 bases between. The CDR3 length is 13 residues.

The V gene is TRBV5-1, the J gene TRBJ1-2; D is possibly TRBD1 (5 bases). Sequencing was done on a sample of CD4+ T cells from blood, cultured in vitro. The sequence was obtained from a human donor who had recovered from COVID-19. The CDR3 is CASSGGPPLGYTF. CDR3 sequence (DNA): TGCGCCAGCAGCGGGGGACCGCCCCTGGGGTACACCTTC. The variable domain in full, completed from reference TRBV5-1 and TRBJ1-2, reads KAGVTQTPRYLIKTRGQQVTLSCSPISGHRSVSWYQQTPGQGLQFLFEYFSETQRNKGNFPGRFSGRQFSNSRSEMNVSTLELGDSALYLCASSGGPPLGYTFGSGTRLTVV.